The 6 T cell receptor beta chains below come from one sample, sequenced in a study of molecular identifiers for immune sequencing clone quantification. TCRdb ran MiXCR on the PCR reads and lists one entry per CDR3 protein. The sample consists of just over 95,000 distinct CDR3 sequences, roughly a quarter of them appearing once. Sequenced sample: naive CD8+ T cells from blood, with Jurkat cell RNA spiked in. Subset of the sample: FACS-sorted CD8+CD4-CCR7+CD45RA+ naive T cells. These receptors were obtained from a human donor in good health. Some libraries in this study had Jurkat cell RNA spiked in.

This clonotype came up many times. V and J are TRBV10-3 and TRBJ1-1; no clear D. The germline V and J ends were trimmed by 2 bases and 8 bases, with 15 bases remaining between them. In germline, CDR1 is ENHRY, CDR2 SYGVKD. The CDR3 has 14 amino acids. CDR3 protein: CAISEPTRPTEAFF. CDR3 DNA sequence: TGTGCCATCAGTGAGCCCACAAGACCCACGGAAGCTTTCTTT.

Many counts were recorded for this clonotype. The rearrangement links TRBV6-6 to TRBJ1-1; D gene ambiguous. V lost 4 bases and J lost 4, with 4 bases in between. The CDR3 covers 11 residues. Germline-derived CDR1 and CDR2 are MNHNY and SVGAGI (reference sequence). In nucleotides, the CDR3 is TGTGCCAGCAGTTCTAGCACTGAAGCTTTCTTT. Amino acids: CASSSSTEAFF.

A note on this clonotype: This may come from a read error, since a much larger clone is one base off. The chain recombines TRBV3-1 with TRBJ2-5, with D tentatively TRBD1 (5 bases). The germline CDR1 and CDR2 sequences are LGHDT and YNNKEL (reference sequence). The CDR3 has 14 amino acids. This CDR3 reads CPSTRSTGSETQYF. The CDR3 nucleotides read TGTCCCAGCACAAGAAGCACAGGAAGCGAGACCCAGTACTTC.

This clonotype has at least ten counts. The V call is TRBV11-1, the J call TRBJ1-2; 8 bases are a match to TRBD1. J lost 8 bases, V lost 4 bases, and 3 bases had no gene match. Germline assignment: CDR1 SGHAT and CDR2 FQDESV (reference sequence). The CDR3 contains 12 residues. The CDR3 reads CASSSTGEGYTF. The CDR3 DNA sequence: TGTGCCAGCAGCTCGACAGGGGAGGGCTACACCTTC.

The chain joins TRBV4-3 to TRBJ2-5; D is unresolved. The CDR3 totals 15 residues. Germline assignment: CDR1 LGHNA and CDR2 YSLEER. The V end lost 0 bases, the J end lost 2 bases, and 10 bases lay between the germline ends. The CDR3 is CASSQDVGVQETQYF. The CDR3 region has the DNA TGCGCCAGCAGCCAAGACGTTGGGGTACAAGAGACCCAGTACTTC.

This clonotype was observed many times. The CDR3: CASSLLAGGSATDTQYF. The CDR3, as DNA: TGTGCCAGCAGTCTCCTAGCGGGGGGGTCCGCCACAGATACGCAGTATTTT. The V call is TRBV12-3 or TRBV12-4, the J call TRBJ2-3, with TRBD2 identical over 12 bases. The CDR3 loop spans 17 amino acids. With 5 bases clipped from V and 2 bases from J, the junction kept 8 bases outside the gene matches.